This T cell receptor (beta chain) originates from a study of sequential checkpoint blockade in melanoma. Notes on the study in general: For nivolumab-first patients, baseline tumor clonality was associated with response.

The sample holds a few counts of this clone. Antigen unknown. Germline V gene sequence: CDR1 SGHNT, CDR2 YENEEA. V dropped 3 bases and J dropped 2 bases, with 11 bases sitting between them. This CDR3 is built from 16 residues. Sequencing was performed with immunoSEQ multiplex PCR; in TCRdb, only in-frame clones are kept and a portion is missing. Among almost 3,000 clones listed, more than 30% were seen once. Noted treatment: randomized to nivolumab then ipilimumab (arm A) or the reverse (arm B). The sequencing here drew on tumor tissue (inferred from file names), taken from a patient given nivolumab and ipilimumab in sequence. J is TRBJ2-6 and V is TRBV11-3; D uncertain. The clonotype was recovered from a human donor with melanoma. The CDR3 region is CASSLSVRPGANVLTF. In nucleotides, the CDR3 is TGTGCCAGCAGCTTGAGTGTAAGGCCTGGGGCCAACGTCCTGACTTTC. The full variable domain, completed using reference TRBV11-3 and TRBJ2-6, is EAGVVQSPRYKIIEKKQPVAFWCNPISGHNTLYWYLQNLGQGPELLIRYENEEAVDDSQLPKDRFSAERLKGVDSTLKIQPAELGDSAVYLCASSLSVRPGANVLTFGAGSRLTVL.